This paragraph reports one T cell receptor (beta chain). Vbeta (60) and Jbeta (13) primers were used in the PCR. The assay was immunoSEQ multiplex PCR, and TCRdb's table has in-frame clones only and misses some. This table has 90,000 to 130,000 clones, about 73% appearing once. The donors gave bone marrow, and they were healthy. This CDR3 contains 13 residues. V was pared by 4 bases and J by 6 bases, with 16 bases between. The V gene's germline CDR1 is SQVTM and CDR2 ANQGSEA. The data originate from a study of cytomegalovirus exposure and HLA in healthy donors. Sequences were obtained from PBMCs. This TCR derives from a woman in her 30s in good health and CMV-seronegative. This sequence joins TRBV29-1 and TRBJ2-7; tentatively, D is TRBD2 (5 bases). The CDR3 DNA reads as TGCAGCGTTGTACCCAGCGGTCCGGGCGAGCAGTACTTC. This translates into CSVVPSGPGEQYF.